Each of the 11 T cell receptor beta chains below was sequenced from the same sample in a study of spatial heterogeneity in lung cancer. The time point: sample taken at primary tumor resection. The authors sequenced whole RNA from tumor, nontumor lung or frozen PBMC without sorting. MiXCR, applied by TCRdb to the 5' RACE reads, yields one record per CDR3 protein. The table has roughly 48,000 distinct CDR3 sequences, roughly 12% seen once. Source: PBMCs, taken at surgery. The receptors were gathered from a female donor with early-stage non-small cell lung cancer.

This chain links TRBV2 with TRBJ2-1, with a tentative D call TRBD2 (7 bases). CDR1 is SNHLY and CDR2 is FYNNEI in the germline V gene. With 0 bases removed from V and 7 bases from J, the gap between germline ends came to 19 bases. The CDR3 length is 17 residues. In DNA form, the CDR3 reads TGTGCCAGCAGTGAAGCGCTTACGGGGGGCCGGGAGAATGAGCAGTTCTTC. Protein sequence: CASSEALTGGRENEQFF.

The V gene is TRBV5-1, the J gene TRBJ1-4, with D hard to call. Germline CDR1 SGHRS, CDR2 YFSETQ. This CDR3 region has 13 residues. Between the trimmed V and J ends, which lost 4 bases and 4 bases, there was a span of 8 bases. The CDR3 spells CASSNGINEKLFF. CDR3 DNA sequence: TGCGCCAGCAGCAACGGAATTAATGAAAAACTGTTTTTT.

This clonotype was seen at least ten times. The chain links TRBV29-1 to TRBJ1-1; D gene ambiguous. The CDR3 loop spans 13 amino acids. V lost 7 bases and J lost 1, with 13 bases in between. Germline-derived CDR1 and CDR2 are SQVTM and ANQGSEA. The CDR3: CSAELGSNTEAFF. The CDR3 DNA reads as TGCAGCGCCGAACTGGGATCGAACACTGAAGCTTTCTTT. The full variable domain, completed using reference TRBV29-1 and TRBJ1-1, is SAVISQKPSRDICQRGTSLTIQCQVDSQVTMMFWYRQQPGQSLTLIATANQGSEATYESGFVIDKFPISRPNLTFSTLTVSNMSPEDSSIYLCSAELGSNTEAFFGQGTRLTVV.

The genes are TRBV2 and TRBJ2-7, with TRBD1 matching 9 bases. The germline V gene has CDR1 SNHLY and CDR2 FYNNEI. J was trimmed by 5 bases and V by 8 bases; bases with no gene match: 13. CDR3 length: 15 amino acids. CDR3 sequence (DNA): TGTGCCAGCCTTCCTCTCGGGACAGGGTCGGACGAGCAGTACTTC. Translating it yields CASLPLGTGSDEQYF.

This chain joins TRBV28 and TRBJ1-1, with D uncertain. CDR1 and CDR2 from the germline V gene are MDHEN and SYDVKM. The CDR3 contains 13 residues. V lost 7 bases, J lost 2 bases, and 11 bases lay in between. This CDR3 reads CASKVLSNTEAFF. CDR3 DNA: TGTGCCAGCAAGGTTCTCTCAAACACTGAAGCTTTCTTT. The full variable domain, in which reference TRBV28 and TRBJ1-1 provide the parts outside the CDR3, is DVKVTQSSRYLVKRTGEKVFLECVQDMDHENMFWYRQDPGLGLRLIYFSYDVKMKEKGDIPEGYSVSREKKERFSLILESASTNQTSMYLCASKVLSNTEAFFGQGTRLTVV.

This clonotype was seen a few times. This sequence joins TRBV28 and TRBJ1-3, with 8 bases that match TRBD1. Germline assignment: CDR1 MDHEN and CDR2 SYDVKM. The CDR3 sequence is 20 residues long. V shed 1 base and J 1 base; nucleotides not matched to a gene: 15. The CDR3 region has the DNA TGTGCCAGCAGTTTATTCCCCGGACAGGGTTTGGGGATGTCTGGAAACACCATATATTTT. Translating gives CASSLFPGQGLGMSGNTIYF.

This clonotype occurred a few times. The rearrangement uses TRBV4-1 and TRBJ1-6, with TRBD1 identical over 8 bases. The CDR3 is 16 residues long. Germline assignment: CDR1 MGHRA and CDR2 YSYEKL. The V gene end was trimmed by 1 base and the J gene end by 9 bases; junction bases not matched to a gene: 8. CDR3 residues: CASSQGPGQGFSPLHF. For the CDR3, the DNA is TGCGCCAGCAGCCAAGGGCCCGGACAGGGTTTTTCACCCCTCCACTTT.

The V and J genes are TRBV7-9 and TRBJ2-7; D remains unclear. The germline V and J ends were trimmed by 0 bases and 6 bases, with 12 bases remaining between them. Per the germline V gene, CDR1 is SEHNR and CDR2 is FQNEAQ (reference sequence). The CDR3 sequence is 14 residues long. The CDR3 protein is CASSLATYPFEQYF. For the CDR3, the DNA is TGTGCCAGCAGCTTAGCGACTTACCCCTTCGAGCAGTACTTC.

This clonotype was observed a handful of times. This chain links TRBV30 with TRBJ1-6; TRBD1 matches at 9 bases. Germline V gene data show CDR1 as GTSNPN and CDR2 as SVGIG (reference sequence). The V segment lost 4 bases and the J segment 7 bases; nucleotides outside the gene matches: 2. CDR3 length: 13 residues. The CDR3 coding sequence is TGTGCCTGGACAGACAGGGGGAATTCACCCCTCCACTTT. It translates to CAWTDRGNSPLHF.

With regard to this clonotype: A read error may explain this, as a much larger clone is one base away. The chain recombines TRBV5-1 with TRBJ1-6; a possible D gene is TRBD1 (5 bases). Germline values: CDR1 SGHRS, CDR2 YFSETQ. CDR3 length: 14 residues. As DNA, the CDR3 is TGCGCCAGCAGCTTGGAATCAGGGAATTCACCCCTCAACTTT. Translation: CASSLESGNSPLNF.

This clonotype was counted only a few times. CDR3 residues: CASSQGVRGGETQYF. CDR3 DNA: TGTGCCAGCAGCCAAGGGGTCAGGGGCGGTGAGACCCAGTACTTC. V is TRBV3-1 and J is TRBJ2-5; the D gene is possibly TRBD1 (6 bases). Germline V gene data show CDR1 as LGHDT and CDR2 as YNNKEL (reference sequence). The CDR3 length is 15 residues. The V end was cut by 1 base, the J end by 5 bases, with 14 bases between.